A selection of T cell receptor beta chains follows, all from one sample in a study of control samples from healthy donors and cancer patients. The protocol was immunoSEQ multiplex PCR, while the TCRdb copy is restricted to in-frame clones and leaves out a portion. The profile shows about 57,000 clones, 91% of them singletons. Sequencing input: PBMCs. These receptors all stem from a man aged 25 to 40 with colorectal cancer. Both conserved end residues are part of each CDR3. The D gene is left open where the match is weak. Size is omitted from some rows. Given values are once, few, many or a class for expanded clones.

v_call	clone_size	d_call	j_call	cdr3_nt	cdr3_aa
TRBV19	-	TRBD1	TRBJ2-7	TGTGCCAGTAGTATAGAGGGCGGGACAGGGAGCTACGAGCAGTACTTC	CASSIEGGTGSYEQYF
TRBV5-1	-	-	TRBJ1-4	TGCGCCAGCAGCTTGGACGGCGGCCATTTTAATGAAAAACTGTTTTTT	CASSLDGGHFNEKLFF
TRBV5-4	-	-	TRBJ2-1	TGTGCCAGCAGCGATACAACCTACAATGAGCAGTTCTTC	CASSDTTYNEQFF
TRBV30	-	TRBD1	TRBJ2-2	TGTGCCTGGAGCGGGGACAGGGTCGGCACCGGGGAGCTGTTTTTT	CAWSGDRVGTGELFF
TRBV19	-	TRBD2	TRBJ2-3	TGTGCCAGTAGTATCGGGGGGGACACCTTAGATACGCAGTATTTT	CASSIGGDTLDTQYF
TRBV9	-	-	TRBJ2-7	TGTGCCAGCAGCGTAGAGTCTAGCAACCACTACGAGCAGTACTTC	CASSVESSNHYEQYF
TRBV27	once	TRBD1	TRBJ2-2	TGTGCCACTCGGCAAAATAACAGGGGAATATTGAGCACCGGGGAGCTGTTTTTT	CATRQNNRGILSTGELFF
TRBV9	-	TRBD2	TRBJ2-1	TGTGCCAGCAGCAGCCGGGGGGGGCTGGGCTCCTACAATGAGCAGTTCTTC	CASSSRGGLGSYNEQFF
TRBV7-2	-	-	TRBJ2-1	TGTGCCAGCAGCTTAGAAGGCAGGGGAGTTAGGAATGAGCAGTTCTTC	CASSLEGRGVRNEQFF
TRBV7-6	once	TRBD2	TRBJ2-7	TGTGCCAGCAGCTCGCGACTAGCTTCCCTCGAGCAGTACTTC	CASSSRLASLEQYF
TRBV4-2	-	TRBD2	TRBJ2-5	TGTGCCAGCAGCCAAGCCGCGAGCGGGGTAGAGACCCAGTACTTC	CASSQAASGVETQYF
TRBV4-2	-	-	TRBJ1-1	TGTGCCAGCAGCCAAGATCCACAGGGGAACACTGAAGCTTTCTTT	CASSQDPQGNTEAFF
TRBV9	-	-	TRBJ2-3	TGTGCCAGCAGCGTAGTCCCTGCAGCAGATACGCAGTATTTT	CASSVVPAADTQYF
TRBV14	once	-	TRBJ1-2	TGTGCCAGCAGCCAAGTGTGGGGGGGAAATGGCTACACCTTC	CASSQVWGGNGYTF
TRBV2	-	-	TRBJ1-2	TGTGCCAGCAGTGATGTCAGCTATGGCTACACCTTC	CASSDVSYGYTF
TRBV6-6	-	TRBD1	TRBJ2-6	TGTGCCAGCAGTCCAGGACAGGGGAACCCTGGGGCCAACGTCCTGACTTTC	CASSPGQGNPGANVLTF
TRBV18	-	-	TRBJ1-3	TGTGCCAGCTCACCCCTATCCGGAAACACCATATATTTT	CASSPLSGNTIYF
TRBV7-2	-	TRBD2	TRBJ2-2	TGTGCCAGCAGCTTAATAGCGGGGGTCACCGGGGAGCTGTTTTTT	CASSLIAGVTGELFF
TRBV7-8	-	-	TRBJ1-6	TGTGCCAGCAGCTTAACAGCAAATTCACCCCTCCACTTT	CASSLTANSPLHF
TRBV5-8	-	-	TRBJ1-6	TGTGCCAGCAGCAGCAGGGGCCGATATAATTCACCCCTCCACTTT	CASSSRGRYNSPLHF
TRBV9	-	TRBD1	TRBJ2-1	TGTGCCAGCAGCGGAGTTCAGGGGGCGGACAATGAGCAGTTCTTC	CASSGVQGADNEQFF
TRBV19	-	-	TRBJ2-3	TGTGCCACTTCGGTAGGTTTCGGCACAGATACGCAGTATTTT	CATSVGFGTDTQYF
TRBV7-9	-	TRBD1	TRBJ1-2	TGTGCCAGCAGCTTAGGGACAGGGGGCGTCTATGGCTACACCTTC	CASSLGTGGVYGYTF
TRBV5-1	-	-	TRBJ1-3	TGCGCCAGCAGTTTTACAACAGGCTCTGGAAACACCATATATTTT	CASSFTTGSGNTIYF
TRBV19	-	-	TRBJ2-1	TGTGCCAGTAGGAATTCACCGAATGGGCCCGACGAGCAGTTCTTC	CASRNSPNGPDEQFF
TRBV7-9	-	-	TRBJ2-7	TGTGCCAGCAGCCGGGCCCTAAAGTCCTACGAGCAGTACTTC	CASSRALKSYEQYF
TRBV6-5	-	-	TRBJ1-5	TGTGCCAGCAGTTGGGGACATCCTCAGCATTTT	CASSWGHPQHF
TRBV27	once	-	TRBJ2-1	TGTGCCAGCAGTTCGACAGGAGGGCGAGATAATGAGCAGTTCTTC	CASSSTGGRDNEQFF
TRBV4-2	-	-	TRBJ2-3	TGTGCCAGCACCGCTGAAAGCACAGATACGCAGTATTTT	CASTAESTDTQYF
TRBV6-5	-	-	TRBJ2-1	TGTGCCAGCACCAAGGGGGGGTCCAATGAGCAGTTCTTC	CASTKGGSNEQFF
TRBV6-5	-	TRBD1	TRBJ2-7	TGTGCCAGCAGTTCCGTCCGGGACAGGGGTACCTACGAGCAGTACTTC	CASSSVRDRGTYEQYF
TRBV6-1	-	-	TRBJ2-7	TGTGCCAGCAGTGAAGCGCAGGGGAAAGACGAGCAGTACTTC	CASSEAQGKDEQYF
TRBV24-1	-	-	TRBJ2-6	TGTGCCACCAGTGATTGGGACGAGAGCTCTGGGGCCAACGTCCTGACTTTC	CATSDWDESSGANVLTF
TRBV9	-	-	TRBJ1-1	TGTGCCAGCAGCGTAGCCGGGGGCAAGGAAGCTTTCTTT	CASSVAGGKEAFF
TRBV4-1	-	-	TRBJ2-7	TGCGCCAGCAGCCAAGATAAAGGTCGCAGGGGTTACGAGCAGTACTTC	CASSQDKGRRGYEQYF
TRBV4-3	-	-	TRBJ2-2	TGCGCCAGCAGCCAAGATGCTCCTCCCCACGAGGCCGGGGAGCTGTTTTTT	CASSQDAPPHEAGELFF
TRBV29-1	-	-	TRBJ2-2	TGCAGCGTTGATCCACCCACCGGGGAGCTGTTTTTT	CSVDPPTGELFF
TRBV4-3	-	-	TRBJ2-3	TGCCCCCGCAGCCCGGGCGGGCCTTCTCTATACACAGATACGCAGTATTTT	CPRSPGGPSLYTDTQYF
TRBV15	-	-	TRBJ1-2	TGTGCCACCAGCAGAGATCTCTTCCCGGATAACTATGGCTACACCTTC	CATSRDLFPDNYGYTF
TRBV10-3	-	-	TRBJ2-1	TGTGCCATCAGTGAGTCTACAGGGAGGGAAATGGAGCGCAATGAGCAGTTCTTC	CAISESTGREMERNEQFF
TRBV28	-	-	TRBJ1-4	TGTGCCAGCAGTCCCCCAACGTCTGGGTGGGTTGAAAAACTGTTTTTT	CASSPPTSGWVEKLFF